A single sample gave rise to the 13 T cell receptor beta chains below, sequenced in a study of OX40 agonist ivuxolimab in advanced cancers. The protocol was immunoSEQ multiplex PCR, while the TCRdb copy is restricted to in-frame clones and leaves out a portion. Of approximately 90,000 clones detected, less than 95% appear once; the ten largest clones hold 1.5% to 2%. The source material was CD4+ or CD8+ T cells sorted from blood, sampled in a trial of the OX40 agonist ivuxolimab. The receptors shown here come from an adult with an advanced solid tumor such as melanoma, head and neck, liver or kidney cancer.

This chain joins TRBV29-1 and TRBJ2-3; D is unresolved. Germline V gene sequence: CDR1 SQVTM, CDR2 ANQGSEA. V lost 3 bases, J lost 4 bases, and 8 bases lay in between. The CDR3 extends over 12 amino acids. DNA of the CDR3: TGCAGCGTTGAGGACGCGGCAGATACGCAGTATTTT. It encodes CSVEDAADTQYF.

The chain has TRBV18 and TRBJ2-2; D is unclear. Trimming stripped 5 bases from V and 6 bases from J, with 16 bases between. This CDR3 contains 15 residues. Germline lookup yields CDR1 KGHSH and CDR2 LQKENI. For the CDR3, the DNA is TGTGCCAGCTCAGGGGTGCTGGAGAGCTCCGGGGAGCTGTTTTTT. Its protein is CASSGVLESSGELFF.

This chain links TRBV18 with TRBJ2-2; D possibly corresponds to TRBD2 (5 bases). CDR1 and CDR2 from the germline V gene are KGHSH and LQKENI. Trimming stripped 6 bases from V and 7 bases from J, with 15 bases between. The CDR3 totals 14 residues. CDR3 bases: TGTGCCAGCTCGCCTCAGAGCGGATTCGGGGAGCTGTTTTTT. Encoded protein: CASSPQSGFGELFF.

CDR3 in DNA: TGTGCCAGCAGTGAAGTCGGTAGCAGATCCGACGAGCAGTACTTC. Protein sequence: CASSEVGSRSDEQYF. The chain links TRBV2 to TRBJ2-7; D unclear. The CDR3 contains 15 residues. CDR1 is SNHLY and CDR2 is FYNNEI in the germline V gene. Trimming cost V 1 base and J 5 bases, with 15 bases left between them.

J is TRBJ2-7 and V is TRBV7-2; 8 nucleotides align to TRBD1. Trimming cost V 5 bases and J 2 bases; bases outside gene matches: 8. The CDR3 has 15 residues. Germline V gene sequence: CDR1 SGHTA, CDR2 FQGNSA. The DNA of the CDR3 is TGTGCCAGCAGCCGGACAGGGAATGACCCCTACGAGCAGTACTTC. Its translation: CASSRTGNDPYEQYF.

The chain combines TRBV28 with TRBJ2-5, with TRBD2 identical over 9 bases. Germline lookup yields CDR1 MDHEN and CDR2 SYDVKM. V was clipped by 5 bases and J by 4 bases; unmatched bases: 29. The CDR3 length is 22 residues. The CDR3 DNA sequence: TGTGCCAGCAGTAGTCCAATCGGTTCTAGCGGGATAGAGGGGAAAGAGAGAGAGACCCAGTACTTC. The encoded protein is CASSSPIGSSGIEGKERETQYF. Looking up the rest from reference TRBV28 and TRBJ2-5 gives the full variable domain: DVKVTQSSRYLVKRTGEKVFLECVQDMDHENMFWYRQDPGLGLRLIYFSYDVKMKEKGDIPEGYSVSREKKERFSLILESASTNQTSMYLCASSSPIGSSGIEGKERETQYFGPGTRLLVL.

This clone was detected only once. This sequence joins TRBV14 and TRBJ2-7; TRBD1 or TRBD2 may be the D gene (5 bases each). V was shortened by 3 bases and J by 9 bases, with 12 bases between the two germline ends. The CDR3 is 12 amino acids. From germline, CDR1 is SGHDN and CDR2 FVKESK. The CDR3 protein is CASSHLIGGQYF. The CDR3 nucleotides are TGTGCCAGCAGCCACCTGATTGGGGGGCAGTACTTC.

V is TRBV28 and J is TRBJ2-7; 9 nucleotides match TRBD1. The germline V gene encodes CDR1 MDHEN and CDR2 SYDVKM. With V trimmed by 6 bases and J by 2 bases, 11 bases remained unmatched. This CDR3 has 16 amino acids. The CDR3 region is CASRAISGQGAYEQYF. The CDR3 DNA reads as TGTGCCAGCAGGGCCATCTCGGGACAGGGAGCCTACGAGCAGTACTTC.

This rearrangement joins TRBV2 to TRBJ2-3; 7 positions match TRBD1. Germline V lookup: CDR1 SNHLY, CDR2 FYNNEI. This CDR3 spans 14 amino acids. With V trimmed by 6 bases and J by 2 bases, 5 bases remained unmatched. CDR3 protein: CASRGTALTDTQYF. The CDR3 bases are TGTGCCAGCAGGGGGACAGCCCTCACAGATACGCAGTATTTT.

This clone has just one count. The rearrangement uses TRBV5-1 and TRBJ2-5; 13 positions agree with TRBD2. The germline V gene encodes CDR1 SGHRS and CDR2 YFSETQ. V dropped 4 bases and J dropped 4; count of bases not matched to a gene: 7. CDR3 length equals 16 residues. DNA for the CDR3: TGCGCCAGCAGCCCGACTGGACTAGCGGGAGTAGAGACCCAGTACTTC. Its protein product is CASSPTGLAGVETQYF. Full variable domain (remainder filled in from reference TRBV5-1 and TRBJ2-5): KAGVTQTPRYLIKTRGQQVTLSCSPISGHRSVSWYQQTPGQGLQFLFEYFSETQRNKGNFPGRFSGRQFSNSRSEMNVSTLELGDSALYLCASSPTGLAGVETQYFGPGTRLLVL.

This clone was observed a few times. The gene calls are TRBV2 and TRBJ1-1, with 10 bases that match TRBD1. Germline lookup yields CDR1 SNHLY and CDR2 FYNNEI. The length of the CDR3 is 20 residues. J was trimmed by 1 base and V by 1 base; bases with no gene match: 15. DNA of the CDR3: TGTGCCAGCAGTGAAGGAGAGGGCGGGTGGACAGGGGGTCGGAACACTGAAGCTTTCTTT. The encoded protein is CASSEGEGGWTGGRNTEAFF.

This sequence joins TRBV7-9 and TRBJ2-7; D remains unclear. V lost 8 bases and J lost 5, with 19 bases in between. Germline lookup yields CDR1 SEHNR and CDR2 FQNEAQ (reference sequence). The CDR3 covers 14 residues. This chain's CDR3 is CASSRLGYGHEQYF. In nucleotides, the CDR3 is TGTGCCAGCTCCCGTTTGGGCTACGGGCACGAGCAGTACTTC. Full variable domain (remainder filled in from reference TRBV7-9 and TRBJ2-7): DTGVSQNPRHKITKRGQNVTFRCDPISEHNRLYWYRQTLGQGPEFLTYFQNEAQLEKSRLLSDRFSAERPKGSFSTLEIQRTEQGDSAMYLCASSRLGYGHEQYFGPGTRLTVT.

Comment on this clone: Within the sample, other DNA sequences also encode this same CDR3. This rearrangement joins TRBV7-9 to TRBJ2-1, with 12 bases that match TRBD1. Germline V lookup: CDR1 SEHNR, CDR2 FQNEAQ (reference sequence). The CDR3 sequence is 14 residues long. Trimming at V came to 3 bases and at J to 7 bases, leaving 1 base not matched to a gene. In DNA, the CDR3 is TGTGCCAGCAGCTTGGGACAGGGGGCGAATGAGCAGTTCTTC. Encoded protein: CASSLGQGANEQFF.